These T cell receptor beta chains were read from a single sample in a study of blood T cell repertoires in COVID-19. This table comes from immunoSEQ multiplex PCR, and its TCRdb copy is limited to in-frame clones, with some not included. The data contain 200,000 to 250,000 clones, over 70% of them singletons. Sequencing was carried out using peripheral blood. These receptors came from a woman in her 70s with acute or convalescent COVID-19. Each CDR3 is given without its conserved first and last residue. Fields, in order: J gene, D gene, V gene, CDR3 protein. D genes are given only for firm matches.

J: TRBJ1-6; D: TRBD1; V: TRBV2; CDR3: ASSEAGTGYSPLH
J: TRBJ1-1; D: .; V: TRBV7-3; CDR3: ASSLTDSYTEAF
J: TRBJ1-6; D: .; V: TRBV28; CDR3: ASSLMGASNSPLH
J: TRBJ2-7; D: TRBD1; V: TRBV6-6; CDR3: ASSSARQGTSYEQY
J: TRBJ2-5; D: .; V: TRBV6-6; CDR3: ASSYSVLALQETQY
J: TRBJ2-1; D: .; V: TRBV28; CDR3: ASSLFGGGAYNEQF
J: TRBJ2-3; D: .; V: TRBV5-1; CDR3: ASSLADTQY
J: TRBJ2-7; D: TRBD1; V: TRBV4-1; CDR3: ASSGHRGSGEQY
J: TRBJ1-4; D: .; V: TRBV3-1/TRBV3-2; CDR3: ASSQVLGLEKLF
J: TRBJ2-7; D: .; V: TRBV11-2; CDR3: ASSLAPGIPSYEQY
J: TRBJ2-2; D: TRBD1; V: TRBV10-1; CDR3: ASSKDRGPAGELF
J: TRBJ2-1; D: TRBD2; V: TRBV28; CDR3: ASSTGGTSGHNEQF
J: TRBJ2-1; D: TRBD1; V: TRBV18; CDR3: ASSGDRLSYNEQF
J: TRBJ2-2; D: TRBD1; V: TRBV2; CDR3: ASSEAGPGGQGTGELF
J: TRBJ2-3; D: TRBD1; V: TRBV6-5; CDR3: ASSYSSRGPYTQY
J: TRBJ1-3; D: .; V: TRBV6-1; CDR3: ASSEGWGPASGNTIY
J: TRBJ2-5; D: TRBD1; V: TRBV6-2/TRBV6-3; CDR3: ASSSLQGWPQETQY
J: TRBJ2-3; D: .; V: TRBV2; CDR3: ASSEGGLGTQY
J: TRBJ2-3; D: TRBD1; V: TRBV28; CDR3: ASSFPTGESQY
J: TRBJ2-3; D: TRBD2; V: TRBV11-3; CDR3: ASSLGLGGDTQY
J: TRBJ2-5; D: TRBD2; V: TRBV10-3; CDR3: AISLTSGRGETQY
J: TRBJ2-1; D: .; V: TRBV10-3; CDR3: AIKEGEGDEQF
J: TRBJ1-2; D: .; V: TRBV28; CDR3: ASSPTGILYGYT
J: TRBJ1-1; D: TRBD1; V: TRBV6-5; CDR3: ASSSRGQNTEAF
J: TRBJ1-1; D: .; V: TRBV5-6; CDR3: ASSLAENTEAF
J: TRBJ2-3; D: .; V: TRBV18; CDR3: ASSPPPQADTQY
J: TRBJ2-2; D: TRBD2; V: TRBV5-4; CDR3: ASSLGLAGDTGELF
J: TRBJ1-1; D: .; V: TRBV18; CDR3: ASSPGRLTEAF